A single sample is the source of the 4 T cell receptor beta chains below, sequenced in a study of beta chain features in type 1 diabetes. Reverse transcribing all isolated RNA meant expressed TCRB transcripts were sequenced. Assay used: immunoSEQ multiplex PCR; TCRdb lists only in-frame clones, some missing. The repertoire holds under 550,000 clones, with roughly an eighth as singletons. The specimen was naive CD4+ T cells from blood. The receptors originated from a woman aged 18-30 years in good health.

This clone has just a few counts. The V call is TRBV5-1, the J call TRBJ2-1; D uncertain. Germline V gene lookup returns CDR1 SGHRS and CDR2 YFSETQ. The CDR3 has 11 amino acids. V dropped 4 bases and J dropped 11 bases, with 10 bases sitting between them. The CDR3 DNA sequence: TGCGCCAGCAGCGCTAACCTGAAGCAGTTCTTC. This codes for CASSANLKQFF. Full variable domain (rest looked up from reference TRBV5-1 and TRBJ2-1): KAGVTQTPRYLIKTRGQQVTLSCSPISGHRSVSWYQQTPGQGLQFLFEYFSETQRNKGNFPGRFSGRQFSNSRSEMNVSTLELGDSALYLCASSANLKQFFGPGTRLTVL.

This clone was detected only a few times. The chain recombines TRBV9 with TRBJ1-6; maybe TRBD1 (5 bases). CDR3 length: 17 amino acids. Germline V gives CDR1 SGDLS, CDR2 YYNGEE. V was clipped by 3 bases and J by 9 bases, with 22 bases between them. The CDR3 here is CASSGHRSLGDGSPLHF. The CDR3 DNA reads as TGTGCCAGCAGCGGACACAGGTCTTTAGGCGATGGTTCACCCCTCCACTTT. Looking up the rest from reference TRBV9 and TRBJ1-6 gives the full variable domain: DSGVTQTPKHLITATGQRVTLRCSPRSGDLSVYWYQQSLDQGLQFLIQYYNGEERAKGNILERFSAQQFPDLHSELNLSSLELGDSALYFCASSGHRSLGDGSPLHFGNGTRLTVT.

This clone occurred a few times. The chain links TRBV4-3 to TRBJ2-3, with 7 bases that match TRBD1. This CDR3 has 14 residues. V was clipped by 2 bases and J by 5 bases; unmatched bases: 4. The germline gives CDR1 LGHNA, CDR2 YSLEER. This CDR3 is CASSQKTGVDTQYF. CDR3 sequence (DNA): TGCGCCAGCAGCCAAAAAACAGGGGTAGATACGCAGTATTTT.

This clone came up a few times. The CDR3 region is CASSLGGKVPQSQNTGELFF. The CDR3 DNA is TGCGCCAGCAGCTTGGGTGGGAAAGTTCCGCAGTCCCAGAACACCGGGGAGCTGTTTTTT. This chain links TRBV5-1 with TRBJ2-2; D is unclear. Trimming removed 0 bases from V and 1 base from J, with 22 bases in between. The germline CDR1 and CDR2 sequences are SGHRS and YFSETQ. The CDR3 totals 20 residues.